Included here is one TCR beta chain sequence, with context. What it recognizes is unknown. The data stem from a study of long-term antiretroviral therapy in people with HIV. General study points: Blood dates from about 2003 to 2018, possibly under older ART regimens. Data on ART adherence, viral resistance or therapy changes were unavailable. Pre-ART expanded TRB clones stayed dominant throughout, though often decreasing after ART.

There were roughly 0.9-11 million cryopreserved PBMC in the samples before DNA extraction. Survey-level resolution applied to immunoSEQ assay v3.0. TCRdb keeps only in-frame clones here, not all; method: immunoSEQ multiplex PCR. The table records about 30,000 clones, approximately 94% of them present only once. This sequence was found in a man between 50 and 59 years old with HIV. Specimen: unsorted PBMCs, collected around 7.4 years after starting antiretroviral therapy.

CDR3 loop: CASRAGGSGNTIYF. Written as DNA, the CDR3 is TGTGCCAGCAGGGCAGGGGGCTCGGGAAACACCATATATTTT. The V gene is TRBV6-1, the J gene TRBJ1-3, with 8 bases matching TRBD1. The CDR3 loop spans 14 amino acids. Germline assignment: CDR1 MNHNS and CDR2 SASEGT. Unmatched junction bases numbered 5, after V lost 6 bases and J lost 4 bases.